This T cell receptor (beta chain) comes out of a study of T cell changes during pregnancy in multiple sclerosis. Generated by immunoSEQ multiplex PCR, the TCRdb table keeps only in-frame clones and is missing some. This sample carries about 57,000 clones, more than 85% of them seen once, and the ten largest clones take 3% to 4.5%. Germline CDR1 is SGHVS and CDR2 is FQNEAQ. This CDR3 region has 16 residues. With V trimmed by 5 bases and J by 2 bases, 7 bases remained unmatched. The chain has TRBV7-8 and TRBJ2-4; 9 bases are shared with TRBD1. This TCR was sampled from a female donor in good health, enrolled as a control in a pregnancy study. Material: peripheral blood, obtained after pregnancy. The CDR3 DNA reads TGTGCCAGCAGCATCGGACAGGGGACTTCCAAAAACATTCAGTACTTC. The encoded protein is CASSIGQGTSKNIQYF.